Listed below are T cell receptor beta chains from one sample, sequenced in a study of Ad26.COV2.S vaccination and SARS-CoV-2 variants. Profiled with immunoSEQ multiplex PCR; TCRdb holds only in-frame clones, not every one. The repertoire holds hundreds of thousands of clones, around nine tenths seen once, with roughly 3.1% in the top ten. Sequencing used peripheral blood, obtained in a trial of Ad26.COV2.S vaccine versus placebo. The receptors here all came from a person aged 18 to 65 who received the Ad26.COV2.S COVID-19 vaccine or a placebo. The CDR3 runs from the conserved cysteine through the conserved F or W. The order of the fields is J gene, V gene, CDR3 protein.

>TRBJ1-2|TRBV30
CAWSVPPRGTSYGYTF
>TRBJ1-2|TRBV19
CASSISAGGDYGYTF
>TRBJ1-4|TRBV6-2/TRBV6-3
CASSLWTGNEKLFF
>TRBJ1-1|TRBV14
CASSQFTEAFF
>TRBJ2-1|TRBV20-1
CSARGGDEQFF
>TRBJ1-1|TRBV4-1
CASSQEPWGMGTEAFF
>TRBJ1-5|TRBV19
CASTYSGPDNNQPQHF
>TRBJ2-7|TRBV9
CASSGGGQYYEQYF
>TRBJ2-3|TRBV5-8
CASSLSLSLSTDTQYF
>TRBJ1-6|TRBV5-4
CASSLGAEFSPLHF
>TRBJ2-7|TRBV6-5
CASSKGPTLSYEQYF
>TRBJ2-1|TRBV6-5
CASSSRGLRNEQFF
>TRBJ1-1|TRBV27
CASSLGGPNTEAFF
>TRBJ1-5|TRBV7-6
CASSDNRGRNQPQHF
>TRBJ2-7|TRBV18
CASSRGDYEQYF
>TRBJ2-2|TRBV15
CATSRDPGTGELFF
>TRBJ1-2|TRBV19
CATLLYGYTF
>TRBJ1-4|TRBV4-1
CASSPEVQVNEKLFF
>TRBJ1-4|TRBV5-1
CASSLDRGGEKLFF
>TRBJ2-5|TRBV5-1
CASSPAVGQETQYF
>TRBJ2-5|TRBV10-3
CAISPRTGGSETQYF
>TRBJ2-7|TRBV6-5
CASSYSMAGGGKWQYF
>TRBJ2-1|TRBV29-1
CSVEDLGPNEQFF
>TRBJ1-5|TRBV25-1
CASVGQGLGQPQHF
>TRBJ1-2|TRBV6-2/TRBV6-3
CASSYSVGYTF
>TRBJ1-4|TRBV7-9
CASSLTGFNEKLFF
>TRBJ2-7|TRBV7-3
CASSLTRDYSYEQYF
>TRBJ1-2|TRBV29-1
CSVSPVYRVDDGYTF
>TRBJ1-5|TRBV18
CASSPVAGNSNQPQHF
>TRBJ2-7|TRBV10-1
CASSQTTATYEQYF
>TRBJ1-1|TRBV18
CASSPRVEVNTEAFF
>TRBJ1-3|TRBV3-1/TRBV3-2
CASSPSPSGIAGNTIYF
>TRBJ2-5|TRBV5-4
CASRLRGGQETQYF
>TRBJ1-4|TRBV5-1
CASAWEGADEKLFF
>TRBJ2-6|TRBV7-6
CASSTWDRRSRANVLTF
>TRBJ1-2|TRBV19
CASSIDSPSTRRDYGYTF
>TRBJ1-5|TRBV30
CAWSRGDQPQHF
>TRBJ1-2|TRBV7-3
CASSLSPQDRLSYGYTF
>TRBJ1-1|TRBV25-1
CASGPAGGLVNTEAFF
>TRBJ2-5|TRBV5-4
CASSFGTTQETQYF
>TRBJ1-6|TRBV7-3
CASSLNRGSPLHF
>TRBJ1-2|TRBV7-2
CASSFLGYGYTF
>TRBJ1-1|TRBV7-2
CASSIGREQGPAWDTEAFF
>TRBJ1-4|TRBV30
CAWSPGEGLFF
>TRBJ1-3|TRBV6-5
CASRDQELRNTIYF
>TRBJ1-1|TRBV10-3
CAIGRGRDEGTEAFF
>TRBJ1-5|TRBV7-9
CASSFSGGNQPQHF
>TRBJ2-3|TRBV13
CASSTLAGGTDTQYF
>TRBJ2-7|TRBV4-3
CASSPGTNSYEQYF
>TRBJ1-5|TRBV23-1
CASSQSLGQPDQPQHF
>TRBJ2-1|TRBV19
CASRPTSGGDSSYNEQFF
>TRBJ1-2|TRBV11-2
CASSLQGAPVVYGYTF
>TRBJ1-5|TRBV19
CASSPGGGYSNQPQHF
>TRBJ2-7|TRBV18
CASSPAGTEPYEQYF